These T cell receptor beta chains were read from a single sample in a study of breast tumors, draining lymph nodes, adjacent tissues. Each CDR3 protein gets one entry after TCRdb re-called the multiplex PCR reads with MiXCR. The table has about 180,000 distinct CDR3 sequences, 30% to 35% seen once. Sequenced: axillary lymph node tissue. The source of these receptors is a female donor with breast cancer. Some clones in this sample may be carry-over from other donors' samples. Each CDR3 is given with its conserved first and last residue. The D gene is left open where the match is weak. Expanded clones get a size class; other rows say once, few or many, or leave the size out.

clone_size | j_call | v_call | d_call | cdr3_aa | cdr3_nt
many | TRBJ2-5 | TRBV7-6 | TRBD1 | CASSFAGGAGETQYF | TGTGCCAGCAGCTTTGCAGGGGGCGCGGGCGAGACCCAGTACTTC
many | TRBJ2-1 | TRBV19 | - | CASSVGGALLYNEQFF | TGTGCCAGTAGTGTGGGGGGGGCGTTGCTTTACAATGAGCAGTTCTTC
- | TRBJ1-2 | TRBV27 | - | CASSLRLPGNYGYTF | TGTGCCAGCAGTTTAAGACTCCCTGGGAACTATGGCTACACCTTC
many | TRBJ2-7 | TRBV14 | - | CASSQDQIEGSEQYF | TGTGCCAGCAGCCAAGATCAGATAGAGGGAAGCGAGCAGTACTTC
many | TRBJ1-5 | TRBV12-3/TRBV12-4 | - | CASQGTGPRQPQHF | TGTGCCAGCCAAGGGACGGGCCCCCGGCAGCCCCAGCATTTT
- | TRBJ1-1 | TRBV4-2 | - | CASTRHTGDTEAFF | TGTGCCAGCACCCGACACACGGGAGACACTGAAGCTTTCTTT
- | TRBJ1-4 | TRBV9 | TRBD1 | CASSAEQGVGLFF | TGTGCCAGCAGCGCCGAACAGGGGGTAGGACTGTTTTTT
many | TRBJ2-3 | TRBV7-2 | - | CASSLDYTSTDTQYF | TGTGCCAGCAGCTTAGACTATACAAGCACAGATACGCAGTATTTT
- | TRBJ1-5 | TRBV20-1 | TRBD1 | CSASRRGGQRGQPQHF | TGCAGTGCCTCTAGGCGGGGGGGACAGCGGGGTCAGCCCCAGCATTTT
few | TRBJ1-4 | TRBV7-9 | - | CAGSLGQGFNEKLFF | TGTGCCGGCAGCTTAGGTCAAGGCTTTAATGAAAAACTGTTTTTT
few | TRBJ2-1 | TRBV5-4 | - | CASSLGSTGVNNEQFF | TGTGCCAGCAGCTTAGGGAGCACAGGCGTAAACAATGAGCAGTTCTTC
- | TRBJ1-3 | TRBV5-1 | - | CASSGEGGNSGNTIYF | TGCGCCAGCAGCGGGGAAGGGGGAAACTCTGGAAACACCATATATTTT
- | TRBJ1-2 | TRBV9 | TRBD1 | CASSPGTGVPLNYGYTF | TGTGCCAGCAGCCCCGGGACAGGGGTCCCCTTGAACTATGGCTACACCTTC
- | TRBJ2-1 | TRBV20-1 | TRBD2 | CSARKELAGWDEQFF | TGCAGTGCTAGGAAAGAACTAGCGGGATGGGATGAGCAGTTCTTC
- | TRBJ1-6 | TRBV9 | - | CASSVAGGRSHF | TGTGCCAGCAGCGTCGCGGGGGGAAGGTCCCACTTT
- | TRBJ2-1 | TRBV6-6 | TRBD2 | CASSYGTSGYNEQFF | TGTGCCAGCAGTTACGGGACTAGCGGGTACAATGAGCAGTTCTTC
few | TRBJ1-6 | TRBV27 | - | CASGLNSPLHF | TGTGCCAGCGGATTAAATTCACCCCTCCACTTT